The rows below give T cell receptor beta chains drawn from one sample of a study of identical twins. TCRdb ran MiXCR on the 5' RACE reads and lists one entry per CDR3 protein. The sample lists under 350,000 distinct CDR3 sequences; roughly 9.7% were seen once. These data were likewise used in another study, on yellow fever vaccine responses in identical twins.

The specimen sequenced was CD8+ T cells sorted from blood. These receptors originate from a woman aged 18-35 years in good health. CDR3s include the opening cysteine and the closing phenylalanine or tryptophan.

V gene: TRBV5-1; CDR3 protein: CASSWGSGGDNIQYF
V gene: TRBV29-1; CDR3 protein: CSVTVSSYEQYF
V gene: TRBV27; CDR3 protein: CASSQYRTGGEQYF
V gene: TRBV30; CDR3 protein: CAWSVFQGNEQFF
V gene: TRBV29-1; CDR3 protein: CSVDHGLEETQYF
V gene: TRBV12-3/TRBV12-4; CDR3 protein: CASSLGFGGRHF
V gene: TRBV4-1; CDR3 protein: CASSQDGSGVYTDTQYF
V gene: TRBV4-3; CDR3 protein: CASSQDVLRPEAVTYEQYF
V gene: TRBV7-9; CDR3 protein: CASSAKSGGTQYF
V gene: TRBV28; CDR3 protein: CASSPPYRGQETQYF
V gene: TRBV6-1; CDR3 protein: CASSPFGASNQPQHF
V gene: TRBV7-9; CDR3 protein: CASSSTGLEGTEAFF
V gene: TRBV27; CDR3 protein: CASTLSGGAYNEQFF
V gene: TRBV20-1; CDR3 protein: CSARGTGPRGEQYF
V gene: TRBV11-2; CDR3 protein: CASSRTSGVPTDTQYF
V gene: TRBV20-1; CDR3 protein: CSATGTAPYSGANVLTF
V gene: TRBV12-3/TRBV12-4; CDR3 protein: CASSYWTSGGFQETQYF
V gene: TRBV7-3; CDR3 protein: CASSLLGRGRNTGELFF
V gene: TRBV5-1; CDR3 protein: CASSLTGGIYEQYF
V gene: TRBV20-1; CDR3 protein: CSARIRDSSYEQYF
V gene: TRBV27; CDR3 protein: CASSLWGGIIHEQFF
V gene: TRBV20-1; CDR3 protein: CSARLGTGPSTDTQYF
V gene: TRBV29-1; CDR3 protein: CSGQAGAHEQYF
V gene: TRBV7-9; CDR3 protein: CASSLVGLAANTGELFF
V gene: TRBV29-1; CDR3 protein: CSVEVGTMGDIQYF
V gene: TRBV4-3; CDR3 protein: CASSRERETEYNEQFF
V gene: TRBV11-2; CDR3 protein: CASSIEYGDRNNEQFF
V gene: TRBV20-1; CDR3 protein: CSAKNRVDLGETQYF
V gene: TRBV18; CDR3 protein: CASSPPGVLKEITDTQYF
V gene: TRBV4-1; CDR3 protein: CASSQEGGSSYEQYF
V gene: TRBV6-2/TRBV6-3; CDR3 protein: CASTKDWGGSGELFF
V gene: TRBV20-1; CDR3 protein: CSLNRARGTYEQYF
V gene: TRBV2; CDR3 protein: CASSSRDEQFF
V gene: TRBV12-3/TRBV12-4; CDR3 protein: CASSPGLAGPFQETQYF
V gene: TRBV27; CDR3 protein: CASSKPGQGYEQYF
V gene: TRBV2; CDR3 protein: CASSRQGGREQYF